The sequence of this T cell receptor beta chain was determined in a study of regulatory T cells in long-lasting Graves disease. V lost 3 bases and J 3 bases, leaving 15 bases between the germline ends. The CDR3 has 14 amino acids. Germline V gene sequence: CDR1 DFQATT, CDR2 SNEGSKA (reference sequence). The sample holds many counts of this clonotype. Its antigen is still unknown. Through Arm-PCR of CDR3 regions and iRepertoire HTBI primers, TCR beta libraries were built. TCRdb re-derived calls from the multiplex PCR reads in MiXCR, one entry per CDR3 protein. The sample includes a few hundred thousand distinct CDR3 sequences, around 22% of them seen just once. Specified time point: persistent/refractory GD, antithyroid drugs over 5 years with positive TRAb. Preparation of the TCR library used RNA extracted from PBMCs. One endocrinology department in Xi'an, China, was where patients came from. Overall study results and limits: Public clonotype sharing was higher in persistent than newly diagnosed patients. TCR diversity in persistent Graves' patients was below that of newly diagnosed ones.

This chain connects TRBV20-1 to TRBJ2-7; D may correspond to TRBD1 or TRBD2 (5 bases each). The input for sequencing was peripheral blood mononuclear cells (PBMCs), taken when the disease was refractory, from a patient treated with antithyroid drugs. The receptor was isolated from a female donor with Graves disease. The DNA of the CDR3 is TGCAGTGCTAGCTCTACGGGACGCTTCTACGAGCAGTACTTC. This gives the protein CSASSTGRFYEQYF.